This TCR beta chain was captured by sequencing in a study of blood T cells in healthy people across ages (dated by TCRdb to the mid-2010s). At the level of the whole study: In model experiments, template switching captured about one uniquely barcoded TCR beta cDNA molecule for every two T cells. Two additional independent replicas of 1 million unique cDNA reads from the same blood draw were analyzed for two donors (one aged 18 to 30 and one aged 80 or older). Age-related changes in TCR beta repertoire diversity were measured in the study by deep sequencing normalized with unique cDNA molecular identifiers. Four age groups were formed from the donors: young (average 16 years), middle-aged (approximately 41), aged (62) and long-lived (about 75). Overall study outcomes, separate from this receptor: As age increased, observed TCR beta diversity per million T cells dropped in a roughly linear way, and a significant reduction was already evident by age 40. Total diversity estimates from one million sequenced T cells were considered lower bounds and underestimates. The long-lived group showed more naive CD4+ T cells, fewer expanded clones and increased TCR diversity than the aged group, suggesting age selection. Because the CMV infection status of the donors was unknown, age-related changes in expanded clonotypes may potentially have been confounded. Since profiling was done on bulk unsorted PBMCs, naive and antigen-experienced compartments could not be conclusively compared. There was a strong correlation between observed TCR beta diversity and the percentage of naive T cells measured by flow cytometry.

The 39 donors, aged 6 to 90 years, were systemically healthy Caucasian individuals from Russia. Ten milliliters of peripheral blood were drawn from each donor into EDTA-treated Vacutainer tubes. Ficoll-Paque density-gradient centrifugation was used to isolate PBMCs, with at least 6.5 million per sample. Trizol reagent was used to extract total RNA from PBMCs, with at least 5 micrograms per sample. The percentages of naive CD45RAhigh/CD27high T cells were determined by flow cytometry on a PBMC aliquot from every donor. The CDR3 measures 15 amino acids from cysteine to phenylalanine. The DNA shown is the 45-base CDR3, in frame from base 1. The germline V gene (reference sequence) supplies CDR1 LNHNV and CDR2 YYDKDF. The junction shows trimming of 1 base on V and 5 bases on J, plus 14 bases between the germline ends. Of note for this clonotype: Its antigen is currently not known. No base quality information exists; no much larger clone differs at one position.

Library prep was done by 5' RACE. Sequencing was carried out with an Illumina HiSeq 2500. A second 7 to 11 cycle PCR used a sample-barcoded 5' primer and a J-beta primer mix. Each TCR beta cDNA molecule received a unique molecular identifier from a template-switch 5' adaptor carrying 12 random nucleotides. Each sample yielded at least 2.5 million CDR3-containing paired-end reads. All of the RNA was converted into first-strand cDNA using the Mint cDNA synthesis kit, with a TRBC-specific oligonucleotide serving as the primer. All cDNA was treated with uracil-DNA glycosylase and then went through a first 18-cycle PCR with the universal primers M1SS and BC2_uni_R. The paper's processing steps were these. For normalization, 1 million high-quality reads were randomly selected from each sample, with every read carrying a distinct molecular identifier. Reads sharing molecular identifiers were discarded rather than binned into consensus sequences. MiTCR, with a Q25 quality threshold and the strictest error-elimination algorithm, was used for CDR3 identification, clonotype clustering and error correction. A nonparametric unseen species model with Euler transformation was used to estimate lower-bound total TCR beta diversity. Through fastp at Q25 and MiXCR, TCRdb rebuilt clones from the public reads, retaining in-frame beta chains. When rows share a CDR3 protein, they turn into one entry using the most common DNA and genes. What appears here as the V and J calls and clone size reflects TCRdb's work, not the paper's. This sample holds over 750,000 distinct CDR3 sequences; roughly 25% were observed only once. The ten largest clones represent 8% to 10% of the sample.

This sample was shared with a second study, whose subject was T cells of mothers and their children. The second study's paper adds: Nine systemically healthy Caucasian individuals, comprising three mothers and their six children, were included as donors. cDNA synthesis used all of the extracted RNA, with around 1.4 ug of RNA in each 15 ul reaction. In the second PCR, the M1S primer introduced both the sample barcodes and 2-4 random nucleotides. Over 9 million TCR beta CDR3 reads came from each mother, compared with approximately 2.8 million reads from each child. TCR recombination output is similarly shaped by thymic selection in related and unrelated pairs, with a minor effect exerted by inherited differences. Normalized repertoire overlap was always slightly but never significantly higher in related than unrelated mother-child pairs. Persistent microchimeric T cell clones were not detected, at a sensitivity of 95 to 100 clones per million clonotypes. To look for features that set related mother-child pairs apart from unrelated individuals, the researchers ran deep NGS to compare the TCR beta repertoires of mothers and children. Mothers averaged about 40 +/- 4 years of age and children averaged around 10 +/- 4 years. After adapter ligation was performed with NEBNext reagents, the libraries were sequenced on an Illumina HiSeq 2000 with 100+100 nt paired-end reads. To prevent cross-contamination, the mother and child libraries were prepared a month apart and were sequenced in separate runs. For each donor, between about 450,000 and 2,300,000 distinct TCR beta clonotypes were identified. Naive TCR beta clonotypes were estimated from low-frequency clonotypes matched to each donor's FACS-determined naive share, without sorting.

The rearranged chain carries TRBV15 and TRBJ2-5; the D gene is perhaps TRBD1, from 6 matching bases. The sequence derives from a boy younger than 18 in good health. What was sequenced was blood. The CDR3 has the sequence CATSRVGGTGETQYF. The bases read TGTGCCACCAGCAGAGTTGGAGGAACAGGGGAGACCCAGTACTTC.